This entry lists 22 T cell receptor beta chains sequenced from one sample in a study of blood T cells in healthy people across ages. Through a sample-barcoded 5' primer and a J-beta primer mix, a second PCR was run for 7 to 11 cycles. One entry per CDR3 protein results from TCRdb running MiXCR on the 5' RACE reads. This table has over 1,500,000 distinct CDR3 sequences, around half appearing once. Source material: blood. The receptors originated from a woman in her thirties or forties in good health.

This chain uses TRBV3-1 with TRBJ2-3, with 8 nucleotides matching TRBD2. This CDR3 is 16 amino acids long. V trimming: 6 bases; J trimming: 5 bases; junction bases outside the gene matches: 13. Germline V gives CDR1 LGHDT, CDR2 YNNKEL (reference sequence). CDR3 DNA: TGTGCCAGCAGGTCCTACAGCGGGGGAACAGGAGATACGCAGTATTTT. As protein: CASRSYSGGTGDTQYF.

In DNA form, the CDR3 reads TGTGCCAGCAGCCCACCCCCTAGACTAGGATACCATGAGCAGTTCTTC. It encodes CASSPPPRLGYHEQFF. The chain recombines TRBV7-9 with TRBJ2-1; D is possibly TRBD2 (6 bases). Germline V CDR1 and CDR2: SEHNR, FQNEAQ (reference sequence). Between the trimmed V and J ends, which lost 5 bases and 8 bases, there was a span of 22 bases. The CDR3 runs 16 residues.

The chain has TRBV5-1 and TRBJ2-1; possibly TRBD2 for D (7 bases). The ends were cut back, 0 bases at V and 8 bases at J, with 15 bases in the middle. The germline V gene has CDR1 SGHRS and CDR2 YFSETQ. CDR3 length: 15 residues. This chain's CDR3 is CASSLAGGPYDEQFF. The DNA of the CDR3 is TGCGCCAGCAGCTTGGCCGGGGGGCCGTACGATGAGCAGTTCTTC.

The rearrangement joins TRBV21-1 to TRBJ2-6; TRBD1, the D gene given by the table, was not confirmed from the DNA. TRBV21-1 represents a pseudogene. The CDR3 sequence is 21 residues long. The CDR3, as DNA: TGTGCCAGCAGCAGCCGACCAGAGGACAGCAGTACTAACTCTGGGGCCAACGTCCTGACTTTC. It encodes CASSSRPEDSSTNSGANVLTF.

A few counts support this clonotype. This chain connects TRBV6-1 to TRBJ2-7; TRBD1 is a possible D gene (5 bases). Between the trimmed V and J ends, which lost 1 base and 6 bases, there was a span of 13 bases. Per germline, CDR1 MNHNS and CDR2 SASEGT. The length of the CDR3 is 14 residues. Here the CDR3 reads CASSEVGRASEQYF. Written as DNA, the CDR3 is TGTGCCAGCAGTGAAGTCGGCAGGGCGTCCGAGCAGTACTTC.

The sample holds one count of this clonotype. The chain employs TRBV10-3 and TRBJ2-1, with TRBD2 matching 10 bases. With V trimmed by 5 bases and J by 3 bases, 10 bases remained unmatched. Germline V lookup: CDR1 ENHRY, CDR2 SYGVKD. This CDR3 is built from 17 residues. For the CDR3, the DNA is TGTGCCATCAGTAACCCCAATAGCGGGGGGTTCTACAATGAGCAGTTCTTC. Protein product: CAISNPNSGGFYNEQFF.

This sequence joins TRBV9 and TRBJ2-5, with D perhaps matching TRBD2 (5 bases). Germline CDR1 is SGDLS and CDR2 is YYNGEE. The CDR3 sequence is 14 residues long. V lost 0 bases and J 4 bases, leaving 10 bases between the germline ends. CDR3 region: CASSVENSVETQYF. The CDR3 DNA sequence: TGTGCCAGCAGCGTAGAAAATAGCGTAGAGACCCAGTACTTC. The variable domain in full, completed from reference TRBV9 and TRBJ2-5, reads DSGVTQTPKHLITATGQRVTLRCSPRSGDLSVYWYQQSLDQGLQFLIQYYNGEERAKGNILERFSAQQFPDLHSELNLSSLELGDSALYFCASSVENSVETQYFGPGTRLLVL.

Concerning this clonotype: The junction shows a germline mismatch at one end, possibly a read error. V usage is TRBV5-1 and J usage is TRBJ2-7, with TRBD1 matching 8 bases. Germline-derived CDR1 and CDR2 are SGHRS and YFSETQ. CDR3 length: 19 residues. The CDR3 DNA sequence: TGTGCCAGCAGCTTGGCATCGAGTGGTCAGGGGGCGAGGGCCTACGAGCAGTACTTC. Translation: CASSLASSGQGARAYEQYF.

This clonotype was seen only a few times. The chain is built from TRBV6-1 and TRBJ2-5; the D gene is possibly TRBD1 (6 bases). Germline assignment: CDR1 MNHNS and CDR2 SASEGT. The CDR3 is 15 residues long. Trimming removed 3 bases at V and 7 bases at J, with 18 bases between. In DNA, the CDR3 is TGTGCCAGCAGTGACCCCCCAGGGACACTGGGGACCCAGTACTTC. It is translated as CASSDPPGTLGTQYF.

This chain links TRBV10-3 with TRBJ2-5; D perhaps matches TRBD2 (5 bases). Trimming pared 0 bases from V and 11 bases from J, leaving 19 bases between. Per germline, CDR1 ENHRY and CDR2 SYGVKD. CDR3 length: 15 amino acids. CDR3 nucleotide sequence: TGTGCCATCAGTGAGTCGGCTAGCTGGGATGGGGAGCAGTACTTC. Residues: CAISESASWDGEQYF.

This sequence joins TRBV27 and TRBJ2-1, with TRBD2 identical over 10 bases. The CDR3 loop spans 14 amino acids. Germline CDR1 and CDR2: MNHEY and SMNVEV (reference sequence). Trimming took 8 bases from V and 5 from J; bases not matched to a gene: 6. The CDR3: CASGPSGGNNEQFF. The CDR3 coding sequence is TGTGCCAGCGGACCTAGCGGGGGAAACAATGAGCAGTTCTTC.

This chain links TRBV20-1 with TRBJ2-1; 7 nucleotides agree with TRBD1. CDR1 and CDR2 from the germline V gene are DFQATT and SNEGSKA (reference sequence). V lost 6 bases, J lost 10 bases, and 12 bases stayed unmatched. This CDR3 region has 13 residues. The CDR3 DNA follows: TGCAGTGCCCCTCTTGACAGGGTGGGGGAGCAGTTCTTC. The encoded protein is CSAPLDRVGEQFF.

This clonotype occurred many times. The chain carries TRBV12-3 or TRBV12-4 and TRBJ2-7; D is uncertain. Trimming pared 5 bases from V and 2 bases from J, leaving 7 bases between. The CDR3 is 12 amino acids. The chain's CDR3 is CASSVGTYEQYF. The CDR3 DNA is TGTGCCAGCAGTGTTGGTACCTACGAGCAGTACTTC.

This clonotype was counted between two and nine times. CDR3 nucleotides: TGCGCCAGCAGCCAAGATCGTGGAGCCGATAATGAGCAGTTCTTC. Its protein is CASSQDRGADNEQFF. The chain recombines TRBV4-3 with TRBJ2-1; D is undetermined. Germline lookup yields CDR1 LGHNA and CDR2 YSLEER. CDR3 length: 15 residues. Trimming removed 0 bases at V and 7 bases at J, with 13 bases between.

This clonotype showed up just a few times. The chain has TRBV6-5 and TRBJ2-7; 9 bases are a match to TRBD1. V gave up 2 bases and J gave up 5 bases; unmatched junction bases: 10. CDR3 size: 16 residues. Per germline, CDR1 MNHEY and CDR2 SVGAGI. Here the CDR3 DNA reads TGTGCCAGCAGTTACCCGGGTGTAGGGACAGGGCACGAGCAGTACTTC. It specifies CASSYPGVGTGHEQYF.

This chain links TRBV10-3 with TRBJ1-2; 9 positions match TRBD1. The trim removed 6 bases at V and 7 bases at J, leaving 9 bases unmatched. This CDR3 spans 14 amino acids. Per germline, CDR1 ENHRY and CDR2 SYGVKD. CDR3 sequence: CAIRPLQGAPGYTF. The CDR3 nucleotides are TGTGCCATCAGACCCCTACAGGGGGCGCCTGGCTACACCTTC.

This chain's CDR3 is CASSYSRAGDRSNYGYTF. The CDR3 DNA is TGTGCCAGCAGTTACTCGAGGGCAGGGGACAGATCTAACTATGGCTACACCTTC. The chain combines TRBV6-5 with TRBJ1-2, with 7 bases identical to TRBD1. Trimming took 0 bases from V and 0 from J; bases not matched to a gene: 10. Per the germline V gene, CDR1 is MNHEY and CDR2 is SVGAGI. This CDR3 is built from 18 residues.

This chain joins TRBV7-2 and TRBJ2-5; the match to TRBD1 covers 7 bases. There are 16 residues in the CDR3. Germline values: CDR1 SGHTA, CDR2 FQGNSA. The trim removed 3 bases at V and 1 base at J, leaving 8 bases unmatched. CDR3: CASSFETGSAQETQYF. The CDR3, as DNA: TGTGCCAGCAGCTTCGAGACAGGGTCTGCCCAAGAGACCCAGTACTTC.

The gene calls are TRBV7-9 and TRBJ1-2; D gene unclear. Trimming cost V 1 base and J 4 bases, with 13 bases left between them. The CDR3 runs 15 residues. The germline CDR1 and CDR2 sequences are SEHNR and FQNEAQ (reference sequence). CDR3 region: CASSLEAGPVYGYTF. The CDR3 DNA sequence: TGTGCCAGCAGCTTAGAGGCGGGCCCTGTCTATGGCTACACCTTC.

The sample holds a few counts of this clonotype. This rearrangement joins TRBV21-1 to TRBJ2-7; the table's TRBD1 call for D was not verified on the DNA. TRBV21-1 is described as a pseudogene. The length of the CDR3 is 13 residues. CDR3 DNA: TGTGCCAGCAGCAAAACCAGAACAGGGGAGCAGTACTTC. The encoded protein is CASSKTRTGEQYF.

The genes are TRBV7-2 and TRBJ2-3; D perhaps matches TRBD1 (6 bases). Trimming took 6 bases from V and 5 from J, leaving 15 bases between them. The CDR3 extends over 14 amino acids. CDR1 SGHTA and CDR2 FQGNSA come from the germline V gene. CDR3 residues: CASSYREIEDTQYF. In DNA form, the CDR3 reads TGTGCCAGCAGTTACAGGGAAATCGAAGATACGCAGTATTTT.

This chain links TRBV7-2 with TRBJ2-3; D is possibly TRBD2 (6 bases). The CDR3 runs 13 residues. Trimming took 5 bases from V and 6 from J, leaving 12 bases between them. Germline V gene sequence: CDR1 SGHTA, CDR2 FQGNSA. The CDR3 reads CASSGGGEDTQYF. The DNA for the CDR3 is TGTGCCAGCAGCGGGGGAGGCGAGGATACGCAGTATTTT.